A selection of T cell receptor beta chains follows, all from one sample in a study of cytomegalovirus exposure and HLA in healthy donors. The data were produced by immunoSEQ multiplex PCR, yet TCRdb's version contains in-frame clones alone and is incomplete. The sample has around 200,000 clones; 80% are singletons. Sequencing input: PBMCs. The receptor set was obtained from a man aged 40-49 years in good health and CMV-seropositive. Each CDR3 is given with its conserved first and last residue. Fields, in order: CDR3 length, J gene, V gene, CDR3 protein.

length: 17; J: TRBJ1-3; V: TRBV5-1; CDR3: CASSLGVGGSSGNTIYF
length: 11; J: TRBJ2-1; V: TRBV5-1; CDR3: CASSPSNEQFF
length: 14; J: TRBJ2-7; V: TRBV6-6; CDR3: CASRLAGGQNEQYF
length: 21; J: TRBJ1-4; V: TRBV10-1; CDR3: CASSESPIQGARVTTNEKLFF
length: 15; J: TRBJ2-7; V: TRBV6-6; CDR3: CASSPAGDQTREQYF
length: 15; J: TRBJ1-3; V: TRBV19; CDR3: CASSLGQSSGNTIYF
length: 17; J: TRBJ2-5; V: TRBV21-1; CDR3: CASSKVRTSGQQETQYF
length: 15; J: TRBJ1-1; V: TRBV6-6; CDR3: CASLLDRGMNTEAFF
length: 15; J: TRBJ1-5; V: TRBV30; CDR3: CAWSRGVLSNQPQHF
length: 10; J: TRBJ1-1; V: TRBV5-4; CDR3: CARRDTEAFF
length: 14; J: TRBJ1-1; V: TRBV27; CDR3: CASSLAGIGTEAFF
length: 13; J: TRBJ1-5; V: TRBV7-3; CDR3: CASSRDIEQPQHF
length: 14; J: TRBJ2-7; V: TRBV5-4; CDR3: CASSFTGGDYEQYF
length: 14; J: TRBJ2-1; V: TRBV15; CDR3: CATSVPGLPNEQFF
length: 19; J: TRBJ1-5; V: TRBV9; CDR3: CASSLWTGDRLMENQPQHF
length: 16; J: TRBJ1-2; V: TRBV4-1; CDR3: CASSQDRAIRPHGYTF
length: 15; J: TRBJ2-7; V: TRBV2; CDR3: CASRPQTGGVSEQYF
length: 15; J: TRBJ2-3; V: TRBV7-6; CDR3: CVSSLGLAGVHTQYF
length: 15; J: TRBJ2-3; V: TRBV7-8; CDR3: CASRVSGGTTDTQYF
length: 15; J: TRBJ2-7; V: TRBV6-5; CDR3: CASGGTTIPAYEQYF
length: 12; J: TRBJ1-1; V: TRBV25-1; CDR3: CASAGVLTEAFF
length: 15; J: TRBJ2-1; V: TRBV2; CDR3: CASSEQSGVYNEQFF
length: 14; J: TRBJ2-5; V: TRBV6-1; CDR3: CASRWGLYAETQYF
length: 14; J: TRBJ1-4; V: TRBV4-1; CDR3: CASSQATSNEKLFF
length: 13; J: TRBJ2-3; V: TRBV19; CDR3: CASSARSWDTQYF
length: 13; J: TRBJ2-7; V: TRBV9; CDR3: CASSTTTGYEQYF
length: 15; J: TRBJ1-1; V: TRBV4-2; CDR3: CASSPRDSDQTEAFF
length: 13; J: TRBJ2-1; V: TRBV11-2; CDR3: CASSPGLNNEQFF
length: 14; J: TRBJ2-5; V: TRBV5-1; CDR3: CASRRTSGGETQYF
length: 14; J: TRBJ1-2; V: TRBV28; CDR3: CASSWTAQPGGYTF
length: 14; J: TRBJ1-1; V: TRBV7-8; CDR3: CASSIFRMNTEAFF
length: 13; J: TRBJ2-7; V: TRBV5-1; CDR3: CASSLGLEYEQYF
length: 18; J: TRBJ1-1; V: TRBV5-1; CDR3: CASSPGQGVIRMNTEAFF
length: 15; J: TRBJ2-7; V: TRBV27; CDR3: CASSSGTGGPYEQYF
length: 15; J: TRBJ1-3; V: TRBV5-4; CDR3: CASSLVGDSRNTIYF
length: 14; J: TRBJ2-7; V: TRBV6-6; CDR3: CASRPRHDSYEQYF
length: 14; J: TRBJ2-5; V: TRBV6-6; CDR3: CASSQGDVRETQYF
length: 14; J: TRBJ1-2; V: TRBV19; CDR3: CASSPRDRGSGYTF
length: 17; J: TRBJ2-2; V: TRBV7-3; CDR3: CASKGGQGRSGTGELFF
length: 13; J: TRBJ1-2; V: TRBV10-2; CDR3: CASSEPSLRGYTF
length: 15; J: TRBJ2-7; V: TRBV21-1; CDR3: CASNMGLAVAYEQYF
length: 12; J: TRBJ1-1; V: TRBV6-5; CDR3: CASRQTNTEAFF
length: 19; J: TRBJ1-1; V: TRBV27; CDR3: CASSEILGTGELGNTEAFF
length: 14; J: TRBJ2-2; V: TRBV10-3; CDR3: CAISETPGAGELFF
length: 14; J: TRBJ2-3; V: TRBV7-2; CDR3: CASSRPPAADTQYF
length: 15; J: TRBJ1-2; V: TRBV21-1; CDR3: CASSKGEGRGYGYTF
length: 15; J: TRBJ1-5; V: TRBV28; CDR3: CASSAEGEGGRPQHF
length: 15; J: TRBJ1-1; V: TRBV29-1; CDR3: CSAYQATGLGTEAFF
length: 14; J: TRBJ2-7; V: TRBV29-1; CDR3: CSVESRPGGDEQYF